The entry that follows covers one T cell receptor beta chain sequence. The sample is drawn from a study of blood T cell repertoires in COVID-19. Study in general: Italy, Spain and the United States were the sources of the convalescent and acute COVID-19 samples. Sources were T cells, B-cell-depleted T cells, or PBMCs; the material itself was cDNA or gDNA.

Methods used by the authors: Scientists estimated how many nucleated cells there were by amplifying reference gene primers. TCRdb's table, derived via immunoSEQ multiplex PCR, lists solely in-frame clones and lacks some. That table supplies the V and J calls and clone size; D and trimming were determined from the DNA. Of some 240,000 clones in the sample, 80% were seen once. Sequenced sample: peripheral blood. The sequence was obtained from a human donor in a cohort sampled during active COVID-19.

The DNA of the CDR3 is TGTGCCAGCAGTTACGTGGGGGGGGAGGAAAAACTGTTTTTT. Residues: CASSYVGGEEKLFF. The rearrangement uses TRBV6-6 and TRBJ1-4, with D possibly being TRBD1 (5 bases). This CDR3 has 14 residues. Deletions cut 2 bases from V and 8 bases from J, with 12 bases between. CDR1 is MNHNY and CDR2 is SVGAGI in the germline V gene (reference sequence).